This TCR beta chain was found in a study of blood T cell repertoires in COVID-19. Data came from immunoSEQ multiplex PCR; TCRdb stores just in-frame clones and leaves some out. The sample records 200,000 to 250,000 clones, around 83% being singletons. The CDR3 is 14 residues long. The V gene's germline CDR1 is SGHVS and CDR2 FQNEAQ. The V gene end was trimmed by 9 bases and the J gene end by 3 bases; junction bases not matched to a gene: 11. The sequence came from a woman between 45 and 60 years old with acute or convalescent COVID-19. This chain links TRBV7-8 with TRBJ2-7, with 7 bases fitting TRBD1. The sequenced sample was peripheral blood. The chain's CDR3 is CASATGTALYEQYF. CDR3 coding DNA: TGTGCCAGTGCTACCGGGACAGCACTCTACGAGCAGTACTTC.